This TCR beta chain was documented in a study of T cells after yellow fever vaccination. On the study more broadly: Fractions containing few cells were prepared with SMART-Seq v4 Ultra Low Input.

TCRdb passed the 5' RACE reads through MiXCR, listing each CDR3 protein once. The repertoire holds 300,000 to 450,000 distinct CDR3 sequences, with 6.2% as singletons. Trimming pared 3 bases from V and 5 bases from J, leaving 7 bases between. This CDR3 spans 11 amino acids. The germline CDR1 and CDR2 sequences are GTSNPN and SVGIG (reference sequence). The J gene is TRBJ1-2, the V gene TRBV30; D is ambiguous. The receptor comes from a man between 25 and 39 years old who received the YFV17D yellow fever vaccine. Here the sequenced sample was PBMCs, taken 5 days after the yellow fever booster vaccination. CDR3: CAWSDGYGYTF. The CDR3, as DNA: TGTGCCTGGAGCGATGGATATGGCTACACCTTC.